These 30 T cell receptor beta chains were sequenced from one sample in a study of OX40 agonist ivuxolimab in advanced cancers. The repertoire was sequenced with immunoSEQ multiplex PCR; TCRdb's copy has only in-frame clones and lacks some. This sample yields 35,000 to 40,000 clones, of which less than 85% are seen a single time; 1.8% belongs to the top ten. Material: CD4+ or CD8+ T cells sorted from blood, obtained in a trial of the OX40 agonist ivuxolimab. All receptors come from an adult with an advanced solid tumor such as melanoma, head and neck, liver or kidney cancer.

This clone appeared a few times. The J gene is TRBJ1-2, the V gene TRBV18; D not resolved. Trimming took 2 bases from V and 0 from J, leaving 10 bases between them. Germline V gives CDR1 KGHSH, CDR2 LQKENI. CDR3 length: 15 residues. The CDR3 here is CASSPEAAPNYGYTF. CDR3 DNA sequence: TGTGCCAGCTCACCAGAGGCAGCTCCTAACTATGGCTACACCTTC.

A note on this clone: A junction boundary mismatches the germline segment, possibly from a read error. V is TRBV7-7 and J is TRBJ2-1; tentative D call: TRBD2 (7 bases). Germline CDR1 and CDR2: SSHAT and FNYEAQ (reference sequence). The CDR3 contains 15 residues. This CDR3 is CASSLLGGPGNEQFF. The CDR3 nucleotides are TGTGCTAGCAGCTTGTTGGGGGGGCCGGGGAATGAGCAGTTCTTC.

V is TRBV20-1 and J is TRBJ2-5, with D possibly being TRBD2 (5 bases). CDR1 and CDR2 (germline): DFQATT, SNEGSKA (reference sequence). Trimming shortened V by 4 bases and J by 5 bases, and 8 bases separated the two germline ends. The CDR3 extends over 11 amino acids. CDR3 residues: CSAIRGETQYF. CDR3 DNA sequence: TGCAGTGCTATTCGAGGGGAGACCCAGTACTTC.

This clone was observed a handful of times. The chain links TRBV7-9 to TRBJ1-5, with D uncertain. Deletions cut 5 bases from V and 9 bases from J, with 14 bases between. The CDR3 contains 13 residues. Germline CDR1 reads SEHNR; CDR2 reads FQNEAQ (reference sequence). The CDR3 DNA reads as TGTGCCAGCAGCCCACCCCCTCCCGGGCCCCAGCATTTT. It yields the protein CASSPPPPGPQHF. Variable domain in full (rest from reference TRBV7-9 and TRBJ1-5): DTGVSQNPRHKITKRGQNVTFRCDPISEHNRLYWYRQTLGQGPEFLTYFQNEAQLEKSRLLSDRFSAERPKGSFSTLEIQRTEQGDSAMYLCASSPPPPGPQHFGDGTRLSIL.

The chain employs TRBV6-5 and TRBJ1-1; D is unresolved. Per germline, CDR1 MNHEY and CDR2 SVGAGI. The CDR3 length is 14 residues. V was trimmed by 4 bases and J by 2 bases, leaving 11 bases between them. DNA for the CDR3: TGTGCCAGCAGTTCCCTAGGTACCAACACTGAAGCTTTCTTT. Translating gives CASSSLGTNTEAFF.

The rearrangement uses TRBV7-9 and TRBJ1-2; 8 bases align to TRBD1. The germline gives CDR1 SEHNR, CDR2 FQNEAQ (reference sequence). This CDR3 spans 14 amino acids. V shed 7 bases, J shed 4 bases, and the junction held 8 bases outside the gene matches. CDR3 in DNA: TGTGCCAGCACCTGGACAGGGACCAGCTATGGCTACACCTTC. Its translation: CASTWTGTSYGYTF. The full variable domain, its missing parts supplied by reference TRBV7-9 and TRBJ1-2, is DTGVSQNPRHKITKRGQNVTFRCDPISEHNRLYWYRQTLGQGPEFLTYFQNEAQLEKSRLLSDRFSAERPKGSFSTLEIQRTEQGDSAMYLCASTWTGTSYGYTFGSGTRLTVV.

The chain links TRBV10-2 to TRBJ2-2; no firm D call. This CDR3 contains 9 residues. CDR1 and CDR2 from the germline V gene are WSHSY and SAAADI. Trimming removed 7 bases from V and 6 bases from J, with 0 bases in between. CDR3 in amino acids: CASTGELFF. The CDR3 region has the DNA TGCGCCAGCACCGGGGAGCTGTTTTTT.

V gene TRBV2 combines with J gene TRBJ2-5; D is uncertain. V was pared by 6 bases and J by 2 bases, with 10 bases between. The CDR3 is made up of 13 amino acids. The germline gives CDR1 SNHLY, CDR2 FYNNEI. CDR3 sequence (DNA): TGTGCCAGCAGCGTCCTGCGGCAAGAGACCCAGTACTTC. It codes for CASSVLRQETQYF. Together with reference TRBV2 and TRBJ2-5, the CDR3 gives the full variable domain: EPEVTQTPSHQVTQMGQEVILRCVPISNHLYFYWYRQILGQKVEFLVSFYNNEISEKSEIFDDQFSVERPDGSNFTLKIRSTKLEDSAMYFCASSVLRQETQYFGPGTRLLVL.

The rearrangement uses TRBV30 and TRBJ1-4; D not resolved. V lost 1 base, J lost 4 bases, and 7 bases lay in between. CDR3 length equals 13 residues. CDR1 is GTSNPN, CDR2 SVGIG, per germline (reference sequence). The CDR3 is CAWSGSVNEKLFF. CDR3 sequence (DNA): TGTGCCTGGAGTGGGTCAGTTAATGAAAAACTGTTTTTT.

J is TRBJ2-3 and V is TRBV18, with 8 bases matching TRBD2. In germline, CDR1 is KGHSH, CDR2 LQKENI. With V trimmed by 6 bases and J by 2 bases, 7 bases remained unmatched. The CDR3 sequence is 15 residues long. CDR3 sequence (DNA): TGTGCCAGCTCCCGCGGGGGGTTCGACACAGATACGCAGTATTTT. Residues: CASSRGGFDTDTQYF. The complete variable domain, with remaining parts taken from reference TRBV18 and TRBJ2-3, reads NAGVMQNPRHLVRRRGQEARLRCSPMKGHSHVYWYRQLPEEGLKFMVYLQKENIIDESGMPKERFSAEFPKEGPSILRIQQVVRGDSAAYFCASSRGGFDTDTQYFGPGTRLTVL.

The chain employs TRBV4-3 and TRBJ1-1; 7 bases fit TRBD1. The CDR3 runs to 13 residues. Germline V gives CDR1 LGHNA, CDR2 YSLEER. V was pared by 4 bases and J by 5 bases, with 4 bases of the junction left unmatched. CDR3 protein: CASSRQGWTEAFF. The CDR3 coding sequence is TGCGCCAGCAGCCGACAGGGATGGACTGAAGCTTTCTTT.

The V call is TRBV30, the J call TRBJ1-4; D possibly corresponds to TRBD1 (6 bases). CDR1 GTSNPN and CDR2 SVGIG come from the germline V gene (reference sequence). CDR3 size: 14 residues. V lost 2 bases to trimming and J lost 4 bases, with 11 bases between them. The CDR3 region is CAWSSTGLNEKLFF. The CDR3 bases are TGTGCCTGGAGTTCGACAGGACTTAATGAAAAACTGTTTTTT.

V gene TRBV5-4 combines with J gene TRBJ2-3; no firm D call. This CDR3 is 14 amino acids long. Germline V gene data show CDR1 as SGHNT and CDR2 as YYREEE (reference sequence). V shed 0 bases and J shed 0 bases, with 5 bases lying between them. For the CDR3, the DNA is TGTGCCAGCAGCTTGGTTCACAGCACAGATACGCAGTATTTT. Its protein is CASSLVHSTDTQYF.

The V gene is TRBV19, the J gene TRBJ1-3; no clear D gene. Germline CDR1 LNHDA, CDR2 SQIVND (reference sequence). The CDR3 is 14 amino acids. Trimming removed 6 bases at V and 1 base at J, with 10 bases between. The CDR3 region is CASSEQSSGNTIYF. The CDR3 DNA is TGTGCCAGTAGCGAACAGTCTTCTGGAAACACCATATATTTT.

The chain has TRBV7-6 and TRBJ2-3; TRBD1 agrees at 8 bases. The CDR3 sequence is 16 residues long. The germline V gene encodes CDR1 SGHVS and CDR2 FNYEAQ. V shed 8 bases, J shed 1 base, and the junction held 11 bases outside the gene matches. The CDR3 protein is CASGARTGWGTDTQYF. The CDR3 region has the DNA TGTGCCAGCGGTGCAAGGACAGGGTGGGGCACAGATACGCAGTATTTT.

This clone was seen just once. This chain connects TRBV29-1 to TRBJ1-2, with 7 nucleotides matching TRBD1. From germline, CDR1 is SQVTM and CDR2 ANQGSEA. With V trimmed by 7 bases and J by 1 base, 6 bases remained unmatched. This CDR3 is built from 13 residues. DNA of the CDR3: TGCAGCGCCCGGGGACAGTTTAACTATGGCTACACCTTC. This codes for CSARGQFNYGYTF.

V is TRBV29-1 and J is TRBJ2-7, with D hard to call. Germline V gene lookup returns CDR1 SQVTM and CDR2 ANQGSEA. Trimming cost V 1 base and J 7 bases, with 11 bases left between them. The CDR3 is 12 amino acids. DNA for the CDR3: TGCAGCGTTGAAGTAAAGCTGCGGGAGCAGTACTTC. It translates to CSVEVKLREQYF.

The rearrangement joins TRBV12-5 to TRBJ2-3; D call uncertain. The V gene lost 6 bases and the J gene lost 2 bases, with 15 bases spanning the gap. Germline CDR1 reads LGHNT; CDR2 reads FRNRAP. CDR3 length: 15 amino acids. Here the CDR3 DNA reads TGTGCTAGTGGACTTTCTTCTTCCTTCACAGATACGCAGTATTTT. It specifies CASGLSSSFTDTQYF.

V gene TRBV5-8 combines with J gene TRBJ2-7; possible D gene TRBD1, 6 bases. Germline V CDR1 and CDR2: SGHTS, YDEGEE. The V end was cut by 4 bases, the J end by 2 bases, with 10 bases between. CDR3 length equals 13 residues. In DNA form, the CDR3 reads TGTGCCAGCAGCCGCACAGGGCCCTACGAGCAGTACTTC. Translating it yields CASSRTGPYEQYF.

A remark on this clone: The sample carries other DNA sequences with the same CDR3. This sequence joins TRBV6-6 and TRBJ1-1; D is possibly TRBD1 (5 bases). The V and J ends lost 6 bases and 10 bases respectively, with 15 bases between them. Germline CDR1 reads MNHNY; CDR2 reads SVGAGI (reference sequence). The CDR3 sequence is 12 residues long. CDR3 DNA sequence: TGTGCCAGCAGCCCCACAGGAGATGCAGCTTTCTTT. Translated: CASSPTGDAAFF.

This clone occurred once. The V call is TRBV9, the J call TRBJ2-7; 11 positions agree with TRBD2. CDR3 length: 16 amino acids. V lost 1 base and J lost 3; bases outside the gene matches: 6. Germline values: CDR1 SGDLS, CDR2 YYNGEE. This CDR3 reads CASSVSSSGGSYEQYF. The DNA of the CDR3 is TGTGCCAGCAGCGTAAGTTCTAGCGGGGGGAGCTACGAGCAGTACTTC.

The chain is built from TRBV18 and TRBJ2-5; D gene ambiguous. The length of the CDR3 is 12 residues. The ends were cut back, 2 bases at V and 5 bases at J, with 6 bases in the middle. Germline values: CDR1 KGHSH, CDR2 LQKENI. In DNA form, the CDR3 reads TGTGCCAGCTCACCAAATGGGGAGACCCAGTACTTC. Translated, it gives CASSPNGETQYF.

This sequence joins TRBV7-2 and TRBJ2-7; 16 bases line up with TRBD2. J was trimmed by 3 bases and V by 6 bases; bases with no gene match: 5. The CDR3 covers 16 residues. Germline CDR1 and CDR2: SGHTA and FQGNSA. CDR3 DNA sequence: TGTGCCAGCAGACAGGGACTAGCGGGGGGGCGCTACGAGCAGTACTTC. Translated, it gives CASRQGLAGGRYEQYF.

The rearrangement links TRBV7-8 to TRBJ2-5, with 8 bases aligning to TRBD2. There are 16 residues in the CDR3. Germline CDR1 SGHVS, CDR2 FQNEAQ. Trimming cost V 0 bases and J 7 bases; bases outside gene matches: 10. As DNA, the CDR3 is TGTGCCAGCAGCTTAGCGGGGCGGGGGGCCCCAGGGACCCAGTACTTC. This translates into CASSLAGRGAPGTQYF.

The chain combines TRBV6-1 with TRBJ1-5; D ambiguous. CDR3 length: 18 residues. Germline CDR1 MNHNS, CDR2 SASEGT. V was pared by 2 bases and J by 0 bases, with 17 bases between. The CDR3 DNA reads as TGTGCCAGCAGTGAATTGATAGGAGTTGGGCCTAGCAATCAGCCCCAGCATTTT. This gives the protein CASSELIGVGPSNQPQHF.

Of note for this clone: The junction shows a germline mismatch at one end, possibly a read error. CDR3 sequence (DNA): TGTGCCAGCAGCTCCGCTGGGACACTACGTATGAGGGTTTTT. It yields the protein CASSSAGTLRMRVF. The V gene is TRBV5-4, the J gene TRBJ1-4; a possible D gene is TRBD1 (6 bases). Per the germline V gene, CDR1 is SGHNT and CDR2 is YYREEE (reference sequence). The CDR3 sequence is 14 residues long.

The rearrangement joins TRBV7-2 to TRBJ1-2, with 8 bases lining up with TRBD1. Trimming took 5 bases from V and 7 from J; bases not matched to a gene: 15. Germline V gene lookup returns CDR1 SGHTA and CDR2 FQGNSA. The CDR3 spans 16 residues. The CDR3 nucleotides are TGTGCCAGCAGCACCGGGACAGGTGGGGTGAGCGGTGGCTACACCTTC. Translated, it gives CASSTGTGGVSGGYTF.

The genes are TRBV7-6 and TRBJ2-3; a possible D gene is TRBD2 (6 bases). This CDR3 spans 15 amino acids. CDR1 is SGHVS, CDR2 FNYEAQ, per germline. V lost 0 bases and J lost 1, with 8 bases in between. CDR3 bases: TGTGCCAGCAGCTTAGCGGTAGCGGGCACAGATACGCAGTATTTT. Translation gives CASSLAVAGTDTQYF.

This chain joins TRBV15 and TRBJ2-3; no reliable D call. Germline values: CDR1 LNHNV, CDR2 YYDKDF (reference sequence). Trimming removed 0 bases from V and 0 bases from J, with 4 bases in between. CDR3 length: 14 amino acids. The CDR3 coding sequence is TGTGCCACCAGCAGAGAATACAGCACAGATACGCAGTATTTT. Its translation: CATSREYSTDTQYF.

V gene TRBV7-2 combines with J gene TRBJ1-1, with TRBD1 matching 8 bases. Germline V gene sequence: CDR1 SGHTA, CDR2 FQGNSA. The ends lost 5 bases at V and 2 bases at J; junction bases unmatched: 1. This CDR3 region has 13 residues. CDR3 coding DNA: TGTGCCAGCAGCACAGGGGGAAACACTGAAGCTTTCTTT. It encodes CASSTGGNTEAFF.